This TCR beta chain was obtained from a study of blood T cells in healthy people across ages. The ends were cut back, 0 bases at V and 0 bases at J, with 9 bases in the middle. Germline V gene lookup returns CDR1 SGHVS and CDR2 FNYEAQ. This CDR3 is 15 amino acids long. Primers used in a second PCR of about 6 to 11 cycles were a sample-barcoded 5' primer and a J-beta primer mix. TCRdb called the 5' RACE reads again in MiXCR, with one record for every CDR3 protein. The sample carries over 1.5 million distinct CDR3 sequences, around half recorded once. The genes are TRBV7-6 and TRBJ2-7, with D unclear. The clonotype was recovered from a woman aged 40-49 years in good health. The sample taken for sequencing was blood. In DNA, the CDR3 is TGTGCCAGCAGCTTAGCGGGGTTTAGCTCCTACGAGCAGTACTTC. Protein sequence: CASSLAGFSSYEQYF.